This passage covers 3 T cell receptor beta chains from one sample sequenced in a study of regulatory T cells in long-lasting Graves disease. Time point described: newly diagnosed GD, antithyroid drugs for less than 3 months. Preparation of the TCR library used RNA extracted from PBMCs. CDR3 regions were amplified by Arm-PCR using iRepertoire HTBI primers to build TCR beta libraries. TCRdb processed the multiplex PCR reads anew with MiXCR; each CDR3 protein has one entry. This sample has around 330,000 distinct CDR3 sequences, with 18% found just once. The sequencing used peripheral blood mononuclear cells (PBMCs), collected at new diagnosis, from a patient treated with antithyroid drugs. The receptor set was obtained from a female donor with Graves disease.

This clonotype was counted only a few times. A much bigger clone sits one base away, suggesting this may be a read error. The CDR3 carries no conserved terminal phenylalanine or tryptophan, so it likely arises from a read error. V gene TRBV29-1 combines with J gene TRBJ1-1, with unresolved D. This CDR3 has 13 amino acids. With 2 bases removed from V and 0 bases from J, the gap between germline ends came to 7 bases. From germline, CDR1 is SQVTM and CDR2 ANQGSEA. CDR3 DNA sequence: TGCAGCGTTGAACCGTCCATGAACACTGAAGCTTTCCTT. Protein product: CSVEPSMNTEAFL.

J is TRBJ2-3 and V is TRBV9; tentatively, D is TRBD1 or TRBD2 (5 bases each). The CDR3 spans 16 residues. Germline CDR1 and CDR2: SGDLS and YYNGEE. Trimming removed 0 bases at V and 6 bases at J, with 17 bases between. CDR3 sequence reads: CASSVGDVPGFDTQYF. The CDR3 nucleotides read TGTGCCAGCAGCGTAGGGGACGTCCCGGGTTTTGATACGCAGTATTTT.

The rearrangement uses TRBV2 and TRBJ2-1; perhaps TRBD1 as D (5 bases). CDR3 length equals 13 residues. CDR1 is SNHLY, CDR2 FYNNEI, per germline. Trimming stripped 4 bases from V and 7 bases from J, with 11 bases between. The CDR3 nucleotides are TGTGCCAGCAGTGGAGATAAGGGGAATGAGCAGTTCTTC. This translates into CASSGDKGNEQFF.